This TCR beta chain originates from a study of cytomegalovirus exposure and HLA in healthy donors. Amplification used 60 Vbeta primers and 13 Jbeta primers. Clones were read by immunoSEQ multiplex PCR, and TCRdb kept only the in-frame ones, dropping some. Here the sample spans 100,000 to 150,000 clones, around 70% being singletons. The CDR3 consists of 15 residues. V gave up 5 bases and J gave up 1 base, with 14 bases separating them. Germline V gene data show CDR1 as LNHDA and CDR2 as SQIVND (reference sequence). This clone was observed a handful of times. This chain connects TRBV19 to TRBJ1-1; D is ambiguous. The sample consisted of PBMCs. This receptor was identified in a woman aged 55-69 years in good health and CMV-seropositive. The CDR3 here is CASSSFPGWNTEAFF. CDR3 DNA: TGTGCCAGTAGTTCATTTCCGGGTTGGAACACTGAAGCTTTCTTT.